The 17 T cell receptor beta chains reported below all come from one sample, sequenced in a study of T cells after posttransplantation cyclophosphamide. The data were produced by immunoSEQ multiplex PCR, yet TCRdb's version contains in-frame clones alone and is incomplete. Among about 17,000 clones listed, roughly 81% were seen once. Cyclophosphamide on days +3 and +4 followed busulfan-fludarabine conditioning and a marrow graft. Sequenced here: CD8+ T cells sorted from PBMCs, sampled 1,700 to 2,000 days after a stem cell transplant with posttransplant cyclophosphamide. The source is a female patient aged 40 to 55 who received an allogeneic stem cell transplant from a related donor, was CMV-positive, and had no GVHD. Some T cells may possibly be graft donor cells.

The chain carries TRBV4-1 and TRBJ1-1, with a possible D match to TRBD1 (6 bases). The V gene's germline CDR1 is MGHRA and CDR2 YSYEKL. V lost 0 bases and J lost 0, with 23 bases in between. The CDR3 covers 20 residues. The CDR3 nucleotides read TGCGCCAGCAGCCAAGAGCGGGCGGAAGGTCGAGGGGGAGTGAACACTGAAGCTTTCTTT. Translating gives CASSQERAEGRGGVNTEAFF.

This clone was seen just once. The chain is built from TRBV19 and TRBJ1-3, with D hard to call. Trimming removed 5 bases from V and 0 bases from J, with 8 bases in between. Germline CDR1 LNHDA, CDR2 SQIVND (reference sequence). This CDR3 spans 14 amino acids. CDR3 amino acids: CASSPIFSGNTIYF. In DNA form, the CDR3 reads TGTGCCAGTAGTCCCATTTTCTCTGGAAACACCATATATTTT.

The rearrangement joins TRBV9 to TRBJ2-1; TRBD1 agrees at 8 bases. Germline trimming cut 4 bases from V and 7 bases from J; bases unmatched to any gene: 7. This CDR3 has 14 residues. Germline V gene sequence: CDR1 SGDLS, CDR2 YYNGEE. The CDR3 reads CASSPTGGGNEQFF. The CDR3 bases are TGTGCCAGCAGCCCAACAGGGGGTGGGAATGAGCAGTTCTTC.

This clone has just one count. The chain recombines TRBV10-2 with TRBJ2-3, with TRBD2 identical over 13 bases. The V and J ends lost 6 bases and 2 bases, in that order; junction bases with no gene match: 5. Germline CDR1 reads WSHSY; CDR2 reads SAAADI. The CDR3 has 16 amino acids. CDR3 amino acids: CASSSLAGGVTDTQYF. CDR3 nucleotide sequence: TGCGCCAGCAGCTCACTAGCGGGGGGGGTCACAGATACGCAGTATTTT.

The rearrangement links TRBV11-2 to TRBJ2-1; 12 nucleotides agree with TRBD2. Germline loops: CDR1 SGHAT, CDR2 FQNNGV. The CDR3 length is 15 residues. V lost 5 bases, J lost 4 bases, and 3 bases stayed unmatched. The CDR3, as DNA: TGTGCCAGCAGCCTCGGACTAGCGGGGTACAATGAGCAGTTCTTC. This encodes CASSLGLAGYNEQFF.

In regard to this clone: An end of the junction differs from the germline gene, which may be a read error. CDR3: CASSIDLGTSEKLFF. CDR3 nucleotides: TGTGCCAGTAGTATAGATCTTGGAACTAGTGAAAAACTGTTTTTT. J is TRBJ1-4 and V is TRBV19; no clear D. The CDR3 covers 15 residues. The germline V gene has CDR1 LNHDA and CDR2 SQIVND (reference sequence).

V gene TRBV5-6 combines with J gene TRBJ1-2, with TRBD1 identical over 7 bases. Germline V gives CDR1 SGHDT, CDR2 YYEEEE. Unmatched junction bases numbered 8, after V lost 5 bases and J lost 4 bases. This CDR3 has 14 amino acids. The CDR3 loop reads CASSTTGDGYGYTF. Here the CDR3 DNA reads TGTGCCAGCAGTACTACAGGGGATGGCTATGGCTACACCTTC.

This clone was picked up a small number of times. V and J are TRBV7-9 and TRBJ2-2; weak D call: TRBD2 (6 bases). Trimming shortened V by 5 bases and J by 0 bases, and 19 bases separated the two germline ends. CDR3 length equals 18 residues. CDR1 is SEHNR and CDR2 is FQNEAQ in the germline V gene (reference sequence). The CDR3 region is CASSPPRRRAPNTGELFF. CDR3 DNA sequence: TGTGCCAGCAGCCCGCCCCGGAGGAGGGCTCCGAACACCGGGGAGCTGTTTTTT. Combining the CDR3 with reference TRBV7-9 and TRBJ2-2 gives the whole variable domain DTGVSQNPRHKITKRGQNVTFRCDPISEHNRLYWYRQTLGQGPEFLTYFQNEAQLEKSRLLSDRFSAERPKGSFSTLEIQRTEQGDSAMYLCASSPPRRRAPNTGELFFGEGSRLTVL.

This rearrangement joins TRBV5-6 to TRBJ2-2, with TRBD2 matching over 8 bases. Unmatched junction bases numbered 5, after V lost 4 bases and J lost 3 bases. This CDR3 contains 15 residues. Per the germline V gene, CDR1 is SGHDT and CDR2 is YYEEEE. This chain's CDR3 is CASSGTGGDTGELFF. Here the CDR3 DNA reads TGTGCCAGCAGCGGTACGGGGGGGGACACCGGGGAGCTGTTTTTT.

The genes are TRBV7-8 and TRBJ2-5, with D hard to call. This CDR3 spans 14 amino acids. Germline CDR1 is SGHVS and CDR2 is FQNEAQ. Trimming stripped 4 bases from V and 2 bases from J, with 11 bases between. The CDR3 is CASSYAYRQETQYF. As DNA, the CDR3 is TGTGCCAGCAGCTATGCCTATCGGCAAGAGACCCAGTACTTC.

This clone appeared a single time. CDR3 nucleotide sequence: TGTGCCAGCAGCTTAATTTCGGGGGTTGGGACCCAGTACTTC. Amino acids: CASSLISGVGTQYF. This chain joins TRBV7-3 and TRBJ2-5; possibly TRBD2 for D (6 bases). Trimming removed 1 base from V and 7 bases from J, with 13 bases in between. The CDR3 loop spans 14 amino acids. Germline V CDR1 and CDR2: SGHTA, FQGTGA.

This clone turned up a few times. The chain links TRBV7-6 to TRBJ2-7; possible D gene TRBD1, 5 bases. V was cut by 3 bases and J by 4 bases, with 10 bases left in between. CDR3 length: 13 residues. Germline-derived CDR1 and CDR2 are SGHVS and FNYEAQ. The CDR3 loop reads CASSFGHLYEQYF. CDR3 sequence (DNA): TGTGCCAGCAGCTTTGGACACCTTTACGAGCAGTACTTC.

The chain carries TRBV23-1 and TRBJ1-6; TRBD1 aligns across 7 bases. TRBV23-1 is identified as an open reading frame with a role that is uncertain. V shed 4 bases and J 6 bases; nucleotides not matched to a gene: 12. There are 17 residues in the CDR3. CDR3 residues: CASSPPRQGDFNSPLHF. As DNA, the CDR3 is TGCGCCAGCAGTCCACCCCGACAGGGCGATTTTAATTCACCCCTCCACTTT.

This chain joins TRBV9 and TRBJ1-6; 7 positions agree with TRBD1. In germline, CDR1 is SGDLS, CDR2 YYNGEE. The CDR3 totals 15 residues. V dropped 5 bases and J dropped 7; count of bases not matched to a gene: 9. The DNA for the CDR3 is TGTGCCAGCAGTAGACCCGGGACAGTGAATTCACCCCTCCACTTT. Its translation is CASSRPGTVNSPLHF.

The chain carries TRBV7-6 and TRBJ1-2, with TRBD1 identical over 7 bases. From germline, CDR1 is SGHVS and CDR2 FNYEAQ. J lost 4 bases, V lost 4 bases, and 6 bases had no gene match. This CDR3 contains 14 residues. The DNA of the CDR3 is TGTGCCAGCAGCTCCTCCGGGACAGCCTATGGCTACACCTTC. Its protein product is CASSSSGTAYGYTF.

V is TRBV7-9 and J is TRBJ1-6, with D possibly TRBD1 on 5 matching bases. Germline values: CDR1 SEHNR, CDR2 FQNEAQ (reference sequence). CDR3 length equals 15 residues. The V and J ends lost 5 bases and 1 base respectively, with 9 bases between them. CDR3 in amino acids: CASSLGESYNSPLHF. The DNA of the CDR3 is TGTGCCAGCAGCCTAGGGGAGTCCTATAATTCACCCCTCCACTTT. The full variable domain, completed using reference TRBV7-9 and TRBJ1-6, is DTGVSQNPRHKITKRGQNVTFRCDPISEHNRLYWYRQTLGQGPEFLTYFQNEAQLEKSRLLSDRFSAERPKGSFSTLEIQRTEQGDSAMYLCASSLGESYNSPLHFGNGTRLTVT.

J is TRBJ2-7 and V is TRBV29-1, with D possibly matching TRBD2 (5 bases). Germline CDR1 reads SQVTM; CDR2 reads ANQGSEA. This CDR3 has 15 amino acids. V lost 3 bases, J lost 3 bases, and 18 bases lay in between. The CDR3 sequence: CSVEVGSGFSYEQYF. The CDR3 nucleotides are TGCAGCGTTGAGGTCGGGTCGGGGTTTAGCTACGAGCAGTACTTC.